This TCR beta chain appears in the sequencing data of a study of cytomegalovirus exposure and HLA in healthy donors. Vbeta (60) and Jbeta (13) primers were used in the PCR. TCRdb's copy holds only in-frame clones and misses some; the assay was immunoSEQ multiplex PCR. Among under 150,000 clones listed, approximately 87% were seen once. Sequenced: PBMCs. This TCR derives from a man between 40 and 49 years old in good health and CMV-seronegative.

CDR3: CASSFSAVGGEAFF. CDR3 sequence (DNA): TGTGCCAGCAGTTTTTCGGCGGTGGGGGGTGAAGCTTTCTTT. The chain carries TRBV27 and TRBJ1-1, with TRBD1 as a possible D gene (5 bases). V was pared by 3 bases and J by 7 bases, with 15 bases between. The CDR3 loop spans 14 amino acids. Looked up from germline, CDR1 is MNHEY and CDR2 is SMNVEV (reference sequence).